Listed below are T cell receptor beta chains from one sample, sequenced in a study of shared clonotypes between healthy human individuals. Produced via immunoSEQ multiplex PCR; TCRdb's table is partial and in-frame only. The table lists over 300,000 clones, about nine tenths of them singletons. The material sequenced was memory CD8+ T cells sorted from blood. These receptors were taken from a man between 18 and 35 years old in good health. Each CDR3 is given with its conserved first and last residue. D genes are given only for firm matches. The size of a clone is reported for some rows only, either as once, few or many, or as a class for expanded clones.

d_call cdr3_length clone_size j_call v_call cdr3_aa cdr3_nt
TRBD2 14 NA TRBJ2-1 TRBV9 CASSVGLAGAEQFF TGTGCCAGCAGCGTGGGACTAGCGGGAGCTGAGCAGTTCTTC
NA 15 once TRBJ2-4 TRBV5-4 CASSFLPPPGNIQYF TGTGCCAGCAGCTTCCTACCACCGCCAGGGAACATTCAGTACTTC
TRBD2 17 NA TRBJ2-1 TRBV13 CASSSGLAGTNYNEQFF TGTGCCAGCAGCTCAGGGCTAGCGGGGACAAATTACAATGAGCAGTTCTTC
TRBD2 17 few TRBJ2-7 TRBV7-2 CASSPGLAGGLKGEQYF TGTGCCAGCAGCCCCGGACTAGCGGGAGGGCTTAAGGGCGAGCAGTACTTC
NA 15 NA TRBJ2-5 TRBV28 CASQTTPGVGETQYF TGTGCCAGCCAAACAACCCCCGGGGTTGGAGAGACCCAGTACTTC
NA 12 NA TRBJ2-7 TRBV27 CASSPSSYEQYF TGTGCCAGCAGTCCCAGCTCCTACGAGCAGTACTTC
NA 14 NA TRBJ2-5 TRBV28 CASSLWSSLETQYF TGTGCCAGCAGTTTGTGGAGTTCCCTAGAGACCCAGTACTTC
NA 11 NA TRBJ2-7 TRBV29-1 CSARGSYEQYF TGCAGCGCCAGGGGTTCCTACGAGCAGTACTTC
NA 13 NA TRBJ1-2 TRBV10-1 CASSESGSYGYTF TGCGCCAGCAGTGAGTCGGGGAGCTATGGCTACACCTTC
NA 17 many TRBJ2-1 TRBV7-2 CASSLGQGTPIYNEQFF TGTGCCAGCAGCTTAGGGCAGGGGACACCGATCTACAATGAGCAGTTCTTC
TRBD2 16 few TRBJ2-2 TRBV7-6 CASSYALAGYTGELFF TGTGCCAGCAGCTACGCACTAGCGGGGTACACCGGGGAGCTGTTTTTT
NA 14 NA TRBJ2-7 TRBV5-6 CASSLGRASYEQYF TGTGCCAGCAGCTTGGGCCGTGCCTCCTACGAGCAGTACTTC
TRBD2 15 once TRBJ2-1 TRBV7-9 CASSITSGVYNEQFF TGTGCCAGCAGCATTACTAGCGGGGTCTACAATGAGCAGTTCTTC
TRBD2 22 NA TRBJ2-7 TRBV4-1 CASSQVAPSSDVRASGSYEQYF TGCGCCAGCAGCCAAGTAGCCCCTAGCTCGGATGTTAGAGCTAGCGGGAGTTACGAGCAGTACTTC
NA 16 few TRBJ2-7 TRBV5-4 CASSWGSSGPSYEQYF TGTGCCAGCAGCTGGGGAAGTAGCGGCCCTTCCTACGAGCAGTACTTC
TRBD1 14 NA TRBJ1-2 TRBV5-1 CASTLDRGGDGYTF TGCGCCAGCACTTTGGACAGGGGAGGGGATGGCTACACCTTC
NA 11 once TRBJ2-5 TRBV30 CAWSQDGTQYF TGTGCCTGGAGTCAGGACGGGACCCAGTACTTC
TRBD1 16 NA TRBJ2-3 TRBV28 CASLPPGTGDTDTQYF TGTGCCAGCCTCCCCCCAGGGACAGGAGACACAGATACGCAGTATTTT
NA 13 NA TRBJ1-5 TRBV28 CASSGGGIQPQHF TGTGCCAGCAGCGGGGGGGGTATTCAGCCCCAGCATTTT
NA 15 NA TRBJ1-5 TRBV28 CASSLSSETGQPQHF TGTGCCAGCAGTTTATCCAGTGAGACCGGGCAGCCCCAGCATTTT
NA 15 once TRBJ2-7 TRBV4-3 CASSQGSFFPYEQYF TGCGCCAGCAGCCAAGGGTCTTTTTTTCCCTACGAGCAGTACTTC
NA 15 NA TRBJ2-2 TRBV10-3 CAISELAANTGELFF TGTGCCATCAGTGAGTTGGCAGCGAACACCGGGGAGCTGTTTTTT
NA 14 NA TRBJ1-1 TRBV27 CASSLMDLTTEAFF TGTGCCAGCAGTTTAATGGACCTTACCACTGAAGCTTTCTTT
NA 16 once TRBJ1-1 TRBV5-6 CASSLEEGWMNTEAFF TGTGCCAGCAGCTTGGAGGAGGGGTGGATGAACACTGAAGCTTTCTTT
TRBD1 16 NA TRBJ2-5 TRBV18 CASSQGQIRTFEAQYF TGTGCCAGCTCACAGGGACAGATCCGGACCTTTGAGGCCCAGTACTTC
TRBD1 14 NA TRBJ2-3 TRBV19 CASSAGTAFYTQYF TGTGCCAGTAGTGCCGGGACAGCCTTTTATACGCAGTATTTT
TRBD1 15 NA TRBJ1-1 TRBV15 CATSREGQMNTEAFF TGTGCCACCAGCAGAGAGGGACAGATGAACACTGAAGCTTTCTTT
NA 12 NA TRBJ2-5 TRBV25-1 CASSEYRAPQYF TGTGCCAGCAGTGAATATAGGGCCCCCCAGTACTTC
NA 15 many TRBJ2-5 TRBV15 CATSSPILQGETQYF TGTGCCACCAGCAGCCCAATACTTCAGGGGGAGACCCAGTACTTC
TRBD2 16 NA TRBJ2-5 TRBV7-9 CASSLPLEWEGETQYF TGTGCCAGCAGCTTACCCCTCGAGTGGGAGGGAGAGACCCAGTACTTC
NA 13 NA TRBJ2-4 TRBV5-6 CASSWVTKNIQYF TGTGCCAGCAGCTGGGTAACCAAAAACATTCAGTACTTC
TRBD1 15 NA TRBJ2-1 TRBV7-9 CASSGPTGGNNEQFF TGTGCCAGCAGCGGACCGACAGGGGGGAACAATGAGCAGTTCTTC
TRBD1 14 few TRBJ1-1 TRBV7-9 CASSETGVDTEAFF TGTGCCAGCAGCGAGACAGGGGTCGACACTGAAGCTTTCTTT
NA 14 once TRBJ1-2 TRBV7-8 CASSHTRKTYGYTF TGTGCCAGCAGCCATACCCGAAAGACCTATGGCTACACCTTC
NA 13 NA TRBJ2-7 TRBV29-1 CSALVTAAYEQYF TGCAGCGCCCTAGTGACAGCGGCCTACGAGCAGTACTTC
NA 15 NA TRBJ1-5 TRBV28 CASSMRAVSPQPQHF TGTGCCAGCAGTATGCGTGCGGTTTCACCACAGCCCCAGCATTTT
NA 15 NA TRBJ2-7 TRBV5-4 CASSLSNRDPYEQYF TGTGCCAGCAGCTTATCAAACAGGGATCCCTACGAGCAGTACTTC
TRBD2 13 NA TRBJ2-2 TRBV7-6 CASLAGVTGELFF TGTGCCAGCTTAGCGGGGGTAACCGGGGAGCTGTTTTTT
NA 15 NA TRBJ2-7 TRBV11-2 CASNRHGVRCCEQYF TGTGCCAGCAACAGACACGGCGTACGGTGCTGCGAGCAGTACTTC
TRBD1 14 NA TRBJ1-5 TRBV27 CASSMTGGNQPQHF TGTGCCAGCAGCATGACAGGGGGCAATCAGCCCCAGCATTTT
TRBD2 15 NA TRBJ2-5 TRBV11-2 CASRAGGGYQETQYF TGTGCCAGCCGTGCGGGCGGGGGGTACCAAGAGACCCAGTACTTC